The clone carrying this TCR beta chain has just a few counts. The data originate from a study of cytotoxic CD8 clonotypes in ibrutinib-treated CLL. On the study more broadly: Response samples were taken after a median around 11 months of treatment, range 6 to 36.

Generated by immunoSEQ multiplex PCR, the TCRdb table keeps only in-frame clones and is missing some. The repertoire has a few hundred thousand clones, 60% to 80% of them found once; the top ten carry around 6.6%. V was cut by 4 bases and J by 5 bases, with 14 bases left in between. The CDR3 sequence is 13 residues long. In germline, CDR1 is SQVTM, CDR2 ANQGSEA. The sample was PBMCs, taken after 36 months of ibrutinib treatment. The clonotype originates from a human donor with chronic lymphocytic leukemia. The genes are TRBV29-1 and TRBJ1-2; unclear D gene. CDR3 sequence (DNA): TGCAGCGTTGCGGACTCTAGGTGGTATGGCTACACCTTC. Its translation is CSVADSRWYGYTF.